Below, one T cell receptor beta chain is given with its context. Its antigen is not identified. A much larger clone differs by one base, so this may be a read error. Researchers attached unique molecular identifiers to individual cDNA molecules. Each CDR3 protein gets one entry after TCRdb re-called the 5' RACE reads with MiXCR. Of around 31,000 distinct CDR3 sequences listed, around 5.4% are singletons. CDR3 length: 13 residues. V lost 5 bases, J lost 6 bases, and 11 bases lay in between. The germline V gene encodes CDR1 SEHNR and CDR2 FQNEAQ (reference sequence). The sample is drawn from a study of early T cells in non-severe SARS-CoV-2 infection. General study results and limits: In VDJdb matching, anti-spike CD8 responses were favored while private and CD4 specificities went missing.

The chain uses TRBV7-9 and TRBJ1-5, with D uncertain. The sequence was collected from an adult who was a healthcare worker with PCR-confirmed SARS-CoV-2 infection or an uninfected control (not recorded which). The specimen was whole blood. CDR3 sequence reads: CASSPSPCQPQHF. For the CDR3, the DNA is TGTGCCAGCAGCCCCTCCCCGTGTCAGCCCCAGCATTTT.